Presented here are 9 T cell receptor beta chains from one specimen sequenced in a study of CD8 T cells in ankylosing spondylitis. Broader study findings: There was a TCR beta motif, made of 7 or 8 highly homologous variants, that appeared characteristic of ankylosing spondylitis blood.

Their recognized antigens are unknown. TCRdb re-called the 5' RACE reads with MiXCR, one entry per CDR3 protein. The sample records under 450,000 distinct CDR3 sequences, roughly 18% being singletons. The specimen sequenced was blood, either unsorted or a sorted T cell fraction (not recorded which). The receptors shown here come from a male donor with ankylosing spondylitis.

The chain combines TRBV30 with TRBJ1-3; perhaps TRBD1 as D (6 bases). From germline, CDR1 is GTSNPN and CDR2 SVGIG (reference sequence). CDR3 size: 16 residues. Trimming left V 0 bases short and J 5 bases short, with 17 bases between. The CDR3 DNA reads TGTGCCTGGAGTGTATTTGGGGGGGCTCCGAGAAACACCATATATTTT. Its protein is CAWSVFGGAPRNTIYF.

V usage is TRBV10-2 and J usage is TRBJ2-7; 9 bases are shared with TRBD2. The V segment lost 8 bases and the J segment 5 bases; nucleotides outside the gene matches: 4. CDR1 is WSHSY and CDR2 is SAAADI in the germline V gene. The CDR3 length is 12 residues. CDR3 in amino acids: CASEGLADEQYF. CDR3 nucleotides: TGCGCCAGCGAGGGACTAGCAGACGAGCAGTACTTC.

The rearrangement uses TRBV7-9 and TRBJ1-2; D remains ambiguous. The CDR3 spans 13 residues. Germline V gene lookup returns CDR1 SEHNR and CDR2 FQNEAQ (reference sequence). Trimming took 0 bases from V and 2 from J, leaving 4 bases between them. The CDR3 bases are TGTGCCAGCAGCTTAGCGTCCAACTATGGCTACACCTTC. Its protein is CASSLASNYGYTF.

This clonotype has a handful of counts. Here the CDR3 DNA reads TGCGCCAGCAGCCAAGATTGGGGGGGTTACAATGAGCAGTTCTTC. This encodes CASSQDWGGYNEQFF. The genes are TRBV4-3 and TRBJ2-1, with 7 positions matching TRBD2. This CDR3 comprises 15 residues. Trimming cost V 0 bases and J 4 bases; bases outside gene matches: 3. The germline CDR1 and CDR2 sequences are LGHNA and YSLEER.

The chain carries TRBV4-2 and TRBJ2-5, with a possible D match to TRBD2 (6 bases). The germline CDR1 and CDR2 sequences are LGHNA and YNFKEQ. The germline V and J ends were trimmed by 1 base and 2 bases, with 11 bases remaining between them. CDR3 length: 15 amino acids. The DNA of the CDR3 is TGTGCCAGCAGCCAAGTGTTTAGCGGACAAGAGACCCAGTACTTC. Translating it yields CASSQVFSGQETQYF.

This chain uses TRBV5-1 with TRBJ2-1, with a tentative D call TRBD1 (5 bases). V lost 1 base and J lost 8, with 22 bases in between. CDR1 is SGHRS, CDR2 YFSETQ, per germline. CDR3 length: 17 amino acids. The CDR3 bases are TGCGCCAGCAGCTTGCGAGCGTTAGGGGCCCAGAGTCATGAGCAGTTCTTC. It yields the protein CASSLRALGAQSHEQFF.

This clonotype was counted only a few times. The CDR3 DNA sequence: TGCGCCAGCAGCTTGGCCGGGACTAGTTATGATGAGCAGTTCTTC. Translation gives CASSLAGTSYDEQFF. This chain connects TRBV5-1 to TRBJ2-1, with 8 bases fitting TRBD2. V shed 0 bases, J shed 8 bases, and the junction held 7 bases outside the gene matches. Germline CDR1 is SGHRS and CDR2 is YFSETQ. The CDR3 sequence is 15 residues long.

The chain has TRBV18 and TRBJ2-2; TRBD1 matches 9 bases. Germline CDR1 is KGHSH and CDR2 is LQKENI. Trimming removed 0 bases from V and 0 bases from J; junction bases left unmatched: 2. CDR3 size: 17 residues. CDR3: CASSPPGTGTNTGELFF. The CDR3 coding sequence is TGTGCCAGCTCACCACCGGGGACAGGGACGAACACCGGGGAGCTGTTTTTT.

The chain combines TRBV13 with TRBJ1-1, with TRBD1 as a possible D gene (5 bases). Germline CDR1 PRHDT, CDR2 FYEKMQ (reference sequence). V lost 1 base to trimming and J lost 4 bases, with 13 bases between them. This CDR3 has 15 residues. The CDR3 nucleotides are TGTGCCAGCAGCTTAGAATTGGGGGGAGGCACTGAAGCTTTCTTT. This codes for CASSLELGGGTEAFF.